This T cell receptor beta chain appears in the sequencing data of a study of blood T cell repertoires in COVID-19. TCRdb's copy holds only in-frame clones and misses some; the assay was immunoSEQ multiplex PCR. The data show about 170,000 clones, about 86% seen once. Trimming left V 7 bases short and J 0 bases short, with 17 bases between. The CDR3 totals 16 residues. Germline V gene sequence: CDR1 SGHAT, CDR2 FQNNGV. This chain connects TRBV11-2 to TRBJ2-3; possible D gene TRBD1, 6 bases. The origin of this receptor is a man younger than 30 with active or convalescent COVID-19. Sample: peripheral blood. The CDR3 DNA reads TGTGCCAGCACCGGGCTCAGGGGAAGAAGCACAGATACGCAGTATTTT. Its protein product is CASTGLRGRSTDTQYF.